The rows below give T cell receptor beta chains drawn from one sample of a study of cytomegalovirus exposure and HLA in healthy donors. TCRdb's copy holds only in-frame clones and misses some; the assay was immunoSEQ multiplex PCR. The table lists over 90,000 clones, 60% to 85% of them singletons. Material for sequencing was PBMCs. Source of these receptors: a man aged 45-60 years in good health and CMV-seropositive. The conserved cysteine and the conserved F or W are not part of the CDR3 here. The order of the fields is J gene, V gene, CDR3 protein.

>TRBJ2-5|TRBV5-1
ASSLLGQGAQETQY
>TRBJ2-5|TRBV18
ASRQGETQY
>TRBJ1-1|TRBV7-9
ASSPHGGADTEAF
>TRBJ2-7|TRBV28
ASSSFLASRSYEQY
>TRBJ2-5|TRBV6-5
ASSYDLTETQY
>TRBJ2-7|TRBV9
ASSVGSGTGGLEQY
>TRBJ2-3|TRBV18
ASSPRSEPSGWTSTDTQY
>TRBJ2-1|TRBV7-9
ASSFERLQTSGRVDEQF
>TRBJ2-1|TRBV7-9
SSSLSRGQF
>TRBJ2-7|TRBV5-1
ASSMSGVSYEQY
>TRBJ2-2|TRBV5-6
ASSPRTRLLITGELF
>TRBJ2-1|TRBV11-3
ASSQTSGSFDEQF
>TRBJ2-7|TRBV9
ASSVGSSQITVYEQY
>TRBJ2-7|TRBV5-1
ASSLEQVYEQY
>TRBJ2-7|TRBV19
ASSTTGGFEQY
>TRBJ1-3|TRBV10-3
AIRPGTGLDSGNTVY
>TRBJ2-5|TRBV7-6
ASSPLGGLAGVQETQY
>TRBJ2-6|TRBV9
ASSVVRQGHSGANVLT